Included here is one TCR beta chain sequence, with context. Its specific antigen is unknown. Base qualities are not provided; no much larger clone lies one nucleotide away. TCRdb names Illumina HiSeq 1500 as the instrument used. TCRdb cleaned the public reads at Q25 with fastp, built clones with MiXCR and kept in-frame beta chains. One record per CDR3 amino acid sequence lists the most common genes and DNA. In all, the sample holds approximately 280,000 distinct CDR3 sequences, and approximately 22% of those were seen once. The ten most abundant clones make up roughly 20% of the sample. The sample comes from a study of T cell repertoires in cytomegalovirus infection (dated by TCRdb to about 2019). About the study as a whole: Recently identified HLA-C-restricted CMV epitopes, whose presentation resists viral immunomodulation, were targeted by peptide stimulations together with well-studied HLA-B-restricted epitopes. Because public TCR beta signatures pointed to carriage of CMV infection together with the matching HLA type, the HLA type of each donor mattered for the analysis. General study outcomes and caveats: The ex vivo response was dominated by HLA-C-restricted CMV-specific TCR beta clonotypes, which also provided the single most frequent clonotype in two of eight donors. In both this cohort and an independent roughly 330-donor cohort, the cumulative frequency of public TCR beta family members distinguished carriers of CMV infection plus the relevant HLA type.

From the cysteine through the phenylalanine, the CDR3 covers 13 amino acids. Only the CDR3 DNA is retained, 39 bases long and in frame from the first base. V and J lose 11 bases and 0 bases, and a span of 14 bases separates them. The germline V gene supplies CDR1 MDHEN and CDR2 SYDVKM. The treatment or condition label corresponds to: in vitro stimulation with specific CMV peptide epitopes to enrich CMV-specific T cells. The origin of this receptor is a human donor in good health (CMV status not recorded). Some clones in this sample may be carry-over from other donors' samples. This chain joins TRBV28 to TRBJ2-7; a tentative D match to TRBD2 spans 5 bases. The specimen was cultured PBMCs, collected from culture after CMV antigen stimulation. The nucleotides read TGTGCCGCATGTCCCAGCGGCTCCTACGAGCAGTACTTC. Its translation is CAACPSGSYEQYF.